This T cell receptor beta chain was recorded in a study of control samples from healthy donors and cancer patients. The data were produced by immunoSEQ multiplex PCR, yet TCRdb's version contains in-frame clones alone and is incomplete. The sample has around 120,000 clones; about nine tenths are singletons. There are 13 residues in the CDR3. Germline CDR1 reads MNHNS; CDR2 reads SASEGT. V was pared by 2 bases and J by 8 bases, with 12 bases between. The chain uses TRBV6-1 and TRBJ2-5, with D unclear. The TCR comes from a woman aged 18-30 years in good health. Sequencing used blood. CDR3 protein: CASSETDQLTQYF. The CDR3 DNA follows: TGTGCCAGCAGTGAAACCGATCAACTTACCCAGTACTTC.